The entry below describes one T cell receptor beta chain. Its antigen remains unknown. Graves' hyperthyroidism is called stable when ophthalmopathy does not progress within 18 months. TCR beta CDR3 region amplification was performed from RNA transcripts. Using the HTBI primer set, a first-round RT-PCR was run on the TCR CDR3. TCRdb independently ran MiXCR on the multiplex PCR reads; one entry per CDR3 protein. The table records approximately 710,000 distinct CDR3 sequences, 17% of them present only once. The data stem from a study of T cells in Graves' hyperthyroidism and ophthalmopathy. Study-level results: Most expanded thyroid clonotypes above 0.001 also appeared in blood. Ophthalmopathy, as predicted by the model, came a median 6.5 months after the prediction.

This sequence was found in a man in his fifties with Graves' hyperthyroidism. The sequenced sample was blood.

The CDR3 bases are TGCGCCAGCAGCTTGTTATCGGAGAGGGACAGGGGGATAGGTAGGGCTGAAGCTTTCTTT. As protein: CASSLLSERDRGIGRAEAFF. The rearrangement links TRBV5-1 to TRBJ1-1; TRBD1 matches at 11 bases. The CDR3 has 20 amino acids. Trimming removed 1 base from V and 6 bases from J; junction bases left unmatched: 20. Germline V gene lookup returns CDR1 SGHRS and CDR2 YFSETQ.